The 29 T cell receptor beta chains presented below share a single source sample, sequenced in a study of shared clonotypes between healthy human individuals. The table came from immunoSEQ multiplex PCR; TCRdb's copy has only in-frame clones and leaves some out. The sample includes 600,000 to 750,000 clones, 90% of them seen just once. Source material: memory CD8+ T cells from PBMCs. Subset of the sample: CD45RO+ cells pooled with CCR7-negative TemRA cells. Receptor source: a young man in good health. Some clones in this sample may be carry-over from other donors' samples.

V gene TRBV12-5 combines with J gene TRBJ1-1, with D unclear. Between the trimmed V and J ends, which lost 1 base and 4 bases, there was a span of 7 bases. The CDR3 is made up of 13 amino acids. Germline V gene sequence: CDR1 LGHNT, CDR2 FRNRAP. The CDR3 bases are TGTGCTAGTGGTTTGGGACGGGGCACTGAAGCTTTCTTT. Protein: CASGLGRGTEAFF.

This chain uses TRBV28 with TRBJ2-7; 10 bases are a match to TRBD2. The ends lost 3 bases at V and 6 bases at J; junction bases unmatched: 8. The CDR3 loop spans 15 amino acids. Germline CDR1 is MDHEN and CDR2 is SYDVKM. The CDR3 DNA is TGTGCCAGCAGTTTCCGGCTAGCGGGAGTGGGCGAGCAGTACTTC. Its translation is CASSFRLAGVGEQYF.

The genes are TRBV27 and TRBJ2-2; D ambiguous. Trimming stripped 7 bases from V and 4 bases from J, with 13 bases between. Germline V gene data show CDR1 as MNHEY and CDR2 as SMNVEV (reference sequence). The CDR3 consists of 14 residues. CDR3 protein: CASTASFGTGELFF. The CDR3 DNA sequence: TGTGCCAGCACCGCAAGTTTCGGCACCGGGGAGCTGTTTTTT.

This clone has just one count. The rearrangement links TRBV14 to TRBJ2-1; possibly TRBD1 or TRBD2 for D (5 bases each). The germline V gene encodes CDR1 SGHDN and CDR2 FVKESK. The CDR3 consists of 16 residues. V was shortened by 3 bases and J by 4 bases, with 16 bases between the two germline ends. The CDR3 sequence: CASSHQGARLYNEQFF. For the CDR3, the DNA is TGTGCCAGCAGCCACCAGGGAGCGAGATTATACAATGAGCAGTTCTTC.

V usage is TRBV5-5 and J usage is TRBJ1-5; TRBD1 is a possible D gene (5 bases). The V gene lost 3 bases and the J gene lost 6 bases, with 13 bases spanning the gap. Germline CDR1 reads SGHKS; CDR2 reads YYEKEE (reference sequence). This CDR3 is built from 14 residues. The CDR3 DNA sequence: TGTGCCAGCAGCTGGGGCGGTGGATCTCAGCCCCAGCATTTT. Amino acids: CASSWGGGSQPQHF.

This chain uses TRBV27 with TRBJ1-1; 11 bases align to TRBD1. The germline gives CDR1 MNHEY, CDR2 SMNVEV (reference sequence). The CDR3 runs 17 residues. The V and J ends lost 0 bases and 4 bases, in that order; junction bases with no gene match: 7. The DNA for the CDR3 is TGTGCCAGCAGTTTATCCGGGACAGGGGGGTTGGGCACTGAAGCTTTCTTT. Its protein is CASSLSGTGGLGTEAFF.

This clone was detected a few times. The chain joins TRBV10-1 to TRBJ1-2, with D unclear. Trimming removed 4 bases at V and 7 bases at J, with 10 bases between. This CDR3 spans 12 amino acids. Germline-derived CDR1 and CDR2 are WNHNN and SYGVQD (reference sequence). CDR3 in amino acids: CASSGRLCGYTF. DNA of the CDR3: TGCGCCAGCAGTGGGCGCCTCTGTGGCTACACCTTC.

This clone showed up just once. V usage is TRBV6-5 and J usage is TRBJ1-1, with D possibly matching TRBD1 (6 bases). V lost 6 bases and J 4 bases, leaving 6 bases between the germline ends. Germline V gene lookup returns CDR1 MNHEY and CDR2 SVGAGI. The CDR3 runs 11 residues. The CDR3: CASRGGTEAFF. The CDR3 bases are TGTGCCAGCAGAGGGGGCACTGAAGCTTTCTTT.

The gene calls are TRBV19 and TRBJ2-3; no definite D call. CDR1 LNHDA and CDR2 SQIVND come from the germline V gene (reference sequence). The CDR3 is 15 residues long. V dropped 5 bases and J dropped 4 bases, with 16 bases sitting between them. CDR3 loop: CASSFPALGADTQYF. CDR3 in DNA: TGTGCCAGTAGTTTTCCAGCATTAGGAGCAGATACGCAGTATTTT.

The chain uses TRBV5-3 and TRBJ1-5; 8 bases line up with TRBD1. TRBV5-3 is given ORF status, its function remaining uncertain. The CDR3 runs to 21 residues. V trimming: 4 bases; J trimming: 0 bases; junction bases outside the gene matches: 21. CDR3 sequence (DNA): TGTGCCAGAAGCCCTTGGACAGGGACCCCCTCAGCAAAATATAGCAATCAGCCCCAGCATTTT. Translation: CARSPWTGTPSAKYSNQPQHF.

This chain connects TRBV6-5 to TRBJ1-1; a weak D match, TRBD1 (6 bases). Germline V gives CDR1 MNHEY, CDR2 SVGAGI. The CDR3 is 14 amino acids. The V gene lost 2 bases and the J gene lost 6 bases, with 13 bases spanning the gap. The DNA of the CDR3 is TGTGCCAGCAGTTACAGGGGGACCGGGTCTGAAGCTTTCTTT. It translates to CASSYRGTGSEAFF.

This chain links TRBV4-3 with TRBJ2-4, with 14 bases lining up with TRBD2. The germline gives CDR1 LGHNA, CDR2 YSLEER. This CDR3 is 17 amino acids long. After removal of 3 bases from V and 2 bases from J, the junction contained 3 bases not matched to a gene. CDR3 DNA sequence: TGCGCCAGCAGCCAGGGACTAGCGGGAGTTTCCAAAAACATTCAGTACTTC. The encoded protein is CASSQGLAGVSKNIQYF.

The J gene is TRBJ1-4, the V gene TRBV9; possibly TRBD1 for D (5 bases). CDR1 SGDLS and CDR2 YYNGEE come from the germline V gene. Trimming pared 3 bases from V and 4 bases from J, leaving 13 bases between. This CDR3 spans 15 amino acids. The CDR3 protein is CASSGGGGSNEKLFF. The CDR3 nucleotides are TGTGCCAGCAGCGGGGGCGGCGGAAGTAATGAAAAACTGTTTTTT.

The genes are TRBV10-3 and TRBJ2-7, with D unclear. Germline CDR1 and CDR2: ENHRY and SYGVKD. The V end lost 3 bases, the J end lost 0 bases, and 12 bases lay between the germline ends. This CDR3 region has 15 residues. CDR3 loop: CAISDFKVNSYEQYF. The CDR3, as DNA: TGTGCCATCAGTGATTTCAAGGTAAACTCCTACGAGCAGTACTTC.

This chain joins TRBV7-6 and TRBJ1-3, with no clear D. Germline CDR1 reads SGHVS; CDR2 reads FNYEAQ. V lost 4 bases and J 0 bases, leaving 7 bases between the germline ends. This CDR3 is 14 amino acids long. CDR3 sequence (DNA): TGTGCCAGCAGCTCCCGCGGCTCTGGAAACACCATATATTTT. Translating it yields CASSSRGSGNTIYF. Together with reference TRBV7-6 and TRBJ1-3, the CDR3 gives the full variable domain: GAGVSQSPRYKVTKRGQDVALRCDPISGHVSLYWYRQALGQGPEFLTYFNYEAQQDKSGLPNDRFSAERPEGSISTLTIQRTEQRDSAMYRCASSSRGSGNTIYFGEGSWLTVV.

The rearrangement links TRBV4-3 to TRBJ2-1; the D gene is possibly TRBD2 (5 bases). Germline CDR1 is LGHNA and CDR2 is YSLEER. The CDR3 runs 14 residues. V shed 1 base and J shed 4 bases, with 8 bases lying between them. CDR3 in DNA: TGCGCCAGCAGCCAAGGTACTAGGTACAATGAGCAGTTCTTC. It codes for CASSQGTRYNEQFF.

The chain has TRBV28 and TRBJ1-4; no reliable D call. V gave up 3 bases and J gave up 7 bases, with 9 bases separating them. This CDR3 is built from 13 residues. CDR1 and CDR2 (germline): MDHEN, SYDVKM. The chain's CDR3 is CASSLYLGEKLFF. CDR3 nucleotides: TGTGCCAGCAGTTTGTATTTGGGTGAAAAACTGTTTTTT. The full variable domain, completed using reference TRBV28 and TRBJ1-4, is DVKVTQSSRYLVKRTGEKVFLECVQDMDHENMFWYRQDPGLGLRLIYFSYDVKMKEKGDIPEGYSVSREKKERFSLILESASTNQTSMYLCASSLYLGEKLFFGSGTQLSVL.

With regard to this clone: Other nucleotide sequences from this sample produce the same CDR3. The chain has TRBV5-5 and TRBJ1-1; D not certain. Trimming removed 2 bases from V and 1 base from J, with 6 bases in between. The CDR3 totals 13 residues. Germline-derived CDR1 and CDR2 are SGHKS and YYEKEE (reference sequence). The DNA for the CDR3 is TGTGCCAGCAGCTTTGGGCGGAACACTGAAGCTTTCTTT. Protein product: CASSFGRNTEAFF.

This sequence joins TRBV29-1 and TRBJ2-7, with 10 bases that match TRBD2. The germline gives CDR1 SQVTM, CDR2 ANQGSEA. The CDR3 is 15 residues long. The V segment lost 2 bases and the J segment 1 base; nucleotides outside the gene matches: 5. CDR3 loop: CSVEWTSGYSYEQYF. CDR3 nucleotides: TGCAGCGTTGAATGGACTAGCGGTTATTCCTACGAGCAGTACTTC.

The rearrangement joins TRBV27 to TRBJ1-5; D is possibly TRBD1 (5 bases). The CDR3 sequence is 16 residues long. V lost 1 base and J lost 0, with 10 bases in between. Germline V lookup: CDR1 MNHEY, CDR2 SMNVEV (reference sequence). Written as DNA, the CDR3 is TGTGCCAGCAGTTTATGGGGGACCTATAGCAATCAGCCCCAGCATTTT. Translating gives CASSLWGTYSNQPQHF.

This chain uses TRBV29-1 with TRBJ2-7; D uncertain. This CDR3 region has 12 residues. CDR1 is SQVTM, CDR2 ANQGSEA, per germline. Trimming stripped 2 bases from V and 4 bases from J, with 9 bases between. The CDR3 region is CSVEYGSYEQYF. The CDR3, as DNA: TGCAGCGTTGAATACGGGTCTTACGAGCAGTACTTC.

The rearrangement joins TRBV6-5 to TRBJ1-1; weak D call: TRBD1 (5 bases). CDR1 is MNHEY, CDR2 SVGAGI, per germline. V was pared by 0 bases and J by 1 base, with 12 bases between. The CDR3 has 16 amino acids. The CDR3 sequence is CASSYSSFGGNTEAFF. In DNA form, the CDR3 reads TGTGCCAGCAGTTACTCGAGTTTTGGGGGGAACACTGAAGCTTTCTTT.

The V gene is TRBV5-6, the J gene TRBJ1-6; D might be TRBD1 (5 bases). Germline V gene sequence: CDR1 SGHDT, CDR2 YYEEEE. Trimming took off 4 bases at V and 12 bases at J, with 14 bases between the two ends. The CDR3 length is 13 residues. This chain's CDR3 is CASSPTGGKPLHF. The CDR3 coding sequence is TGTGCCAGCAGCCCCACGGGGGGAAAACCCCTCCACTTT.

This sequence joins TRBV27 and TRBJ2-2; TRBD1 agrees at 7 bases. The CDR3 covers 17 residues. Germline loops: CDR1 MNHEY, CDR2 SMNVEV (reference sequence). V gave up 10 bases and J gave up 4 bases; unmatched junction bases: 18. The chain's CDR3 is CANPGGQGVPSTGELFF. In DNA, the CDR3 is TGTGCCAACCCCGGTGGGCAGGGGGTTCCGAGCACCGGGGAGCTGTTTTTT.

This chain links TRBV10-1 with TRBJ2-3; TRBD2 is a possible D gene (6 bases). Trimming left V 2 bases short and J 6 bases short, with 15 bases between. Germline lookup yields CDR1 WNHNN and CDR2 SYGVQD (reference sequence). This CDR3 contains 15 residues. The CDR3 region is CASSEAPGEFDTQYF. The CDR3 coding sequence is TGCGCCAGCAGTGAGGCCCCGGGGGAGTTTGATACGCAGTATTTT.

The chain carries TRBV10-3 and TRBJ1-3; D is uncertain. The CDR3 runs 15 residues. The germline gives CDR1 ENHRY, CDR2 SYGVKD. Between the trimmed V and J ends, which lost 3 bases and 0 bases, there was a span of 9 bases. For the CDR3, the DNA is TGTGCCATCAGTGATCAGTGGAACTCTGGAAACACCATATATTTT. This gives the protein CAISDQWNSGNTIYF.

The chain joins TRBV25-1 to TRBJ2-7, with TRBD2 as a possible D gene (5 bases). The CDR3 totals 14 residues. Germline assignment: CDR1 MGHDK and CDR2 SYGVNS. The V end was cut by 5 bases, the J end by 2 bases, with 13 bases between. CDR3 sequence (DNA): TGTGCCAGCAGTCGGGATGATTTAACCTACGAGCAGTACTTC. Its translation is CASSRDDLTYEQYF.

This chain uses TRBV7-8 with TRBJ2-3; no reliable D call. The CDR3 spans 16 residues. The V gene's germline CDR1 is SGHVS and CDR2 FQNEAQ. Trimming took off 1 base at V and 3 bases at J, with 14 bases between the two ends. CDR3 region: CASSLGVSTTTDTQYF. CDR3 sequence (DNA): TGTGCCAGCAGCTTAGGGGTTAGCACAACGACAGATACGCAGTATTTT.

At least ten counts were recorded for this clone. The chain couples TRBV9 to TRBJ1-1, with D tentatively TRBD1 (5 bases). Germline CDR1 and CDR2: SGDLS and YYNGEE. This CDR3 contains 13 residues. V was trimmed by 0 bases and J by 8 bases, leaving 11 bases between them. The CDR3 here is CASSVGTPEEAFF. In nucleotides, the CDR3 is TGTGCCAGCAGCGTAGGGACACCTGAGGAAGCTTTCTTT.